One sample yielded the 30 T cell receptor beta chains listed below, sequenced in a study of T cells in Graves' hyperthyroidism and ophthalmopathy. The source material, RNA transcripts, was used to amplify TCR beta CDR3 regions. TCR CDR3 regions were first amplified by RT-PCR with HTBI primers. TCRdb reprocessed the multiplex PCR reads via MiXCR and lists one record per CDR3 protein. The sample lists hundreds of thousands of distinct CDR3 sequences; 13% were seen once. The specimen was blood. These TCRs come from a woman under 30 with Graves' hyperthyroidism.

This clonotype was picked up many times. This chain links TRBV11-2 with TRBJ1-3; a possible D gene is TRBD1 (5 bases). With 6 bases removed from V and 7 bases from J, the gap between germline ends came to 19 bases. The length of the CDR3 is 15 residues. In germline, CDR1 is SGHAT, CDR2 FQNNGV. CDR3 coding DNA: TGTGCCAGCAGGCCCCTAGGGGCTAAGGGGAACACCATATATTTT. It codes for CASRPLGAKGNTIYF.

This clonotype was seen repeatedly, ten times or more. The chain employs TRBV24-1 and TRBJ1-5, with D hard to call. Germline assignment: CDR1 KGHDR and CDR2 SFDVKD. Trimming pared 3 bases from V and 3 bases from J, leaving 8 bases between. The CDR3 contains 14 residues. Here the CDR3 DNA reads TGTGCCACCAGTGATACGCAAAACAATCAGCCCCAGCATTTT. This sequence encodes CATSDTQNNQPQHF.

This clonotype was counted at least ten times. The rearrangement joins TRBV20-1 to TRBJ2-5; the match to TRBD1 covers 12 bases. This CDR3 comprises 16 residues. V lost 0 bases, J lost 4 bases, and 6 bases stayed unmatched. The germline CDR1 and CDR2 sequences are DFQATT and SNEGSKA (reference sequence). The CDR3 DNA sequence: TGCAGTGCTAGAGATTACCGGGACAGGGGGCGAGAGACCCAGTACTTC. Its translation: CSARDYRDRGRETQYF.

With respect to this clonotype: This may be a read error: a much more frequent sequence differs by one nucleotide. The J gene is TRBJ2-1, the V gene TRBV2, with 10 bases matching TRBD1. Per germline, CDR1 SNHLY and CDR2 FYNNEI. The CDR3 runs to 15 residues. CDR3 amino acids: CAGSAGTGAYNEQFF. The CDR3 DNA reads TGTGCCGGCAGTGCCGGGACAGGGGCTTACAATGAGCAGTTCTTC.

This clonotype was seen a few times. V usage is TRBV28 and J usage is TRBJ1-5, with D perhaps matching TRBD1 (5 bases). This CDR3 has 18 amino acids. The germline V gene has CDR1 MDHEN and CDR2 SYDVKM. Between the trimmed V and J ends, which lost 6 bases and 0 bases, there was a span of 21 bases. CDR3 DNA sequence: TGTGCCAGCAGCTACTCGCCGAAACAGGAAATTAGCAATCAGCCCCAGCATTTT. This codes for CASSYSPKQEISNQPQHF.

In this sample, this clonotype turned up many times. CDR3 region: CASSTQPPAAEQFF. The CDR3 region has the DNA TGTGCCAGCAGCACCCAGCCTCCCGCGGCAGAGCAGTTCTTC. The chain combines TRBV7-2 with TRBJ2-1; D remains unclear. The CDR3 is made up of 14 amino acids. Trimming shortened V by 5 bases and J by 10 bases, and 18 bases separated the two germline ends. CDR1 and CDR2 (germline): SGHTA, FQGNSA.

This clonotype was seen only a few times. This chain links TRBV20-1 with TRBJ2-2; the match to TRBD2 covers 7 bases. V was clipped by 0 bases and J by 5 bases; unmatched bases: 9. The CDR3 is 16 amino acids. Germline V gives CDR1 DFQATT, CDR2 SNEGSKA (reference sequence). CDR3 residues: CSARDAGEGWTGELFF. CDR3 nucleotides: TGCAGTGCTAGAGATGCGGGGGAGGGATGGACCGGGGAGCTGTTTTTT.

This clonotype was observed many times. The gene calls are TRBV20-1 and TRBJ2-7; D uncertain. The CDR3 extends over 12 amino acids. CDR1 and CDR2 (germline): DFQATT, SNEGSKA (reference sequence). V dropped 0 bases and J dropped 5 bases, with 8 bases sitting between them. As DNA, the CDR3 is TGCAGTGCTAGAGATCCTGTGCACGAGCAGTACTTC. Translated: CSARDPVHEQYF.

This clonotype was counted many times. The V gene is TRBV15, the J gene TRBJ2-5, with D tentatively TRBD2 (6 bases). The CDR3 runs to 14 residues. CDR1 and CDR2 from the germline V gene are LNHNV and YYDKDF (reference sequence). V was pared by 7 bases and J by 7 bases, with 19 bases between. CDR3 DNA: TGTGCCACCACCAATGGAGGGCCGGGGGTGACCCAGTACTTC. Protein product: CATTNGGPGVTQYF. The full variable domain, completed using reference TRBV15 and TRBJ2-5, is DAMVIQNPRYQVTQFGKPVTLSCSQTLNHNVMYWYQQKSSQAPKLLFHYYDKDFNNEADTPDNFQSRRPNTSFCFLDIRSPGLGDTAMYLCATTNGGPGVTQYFGPGTRLLVL.

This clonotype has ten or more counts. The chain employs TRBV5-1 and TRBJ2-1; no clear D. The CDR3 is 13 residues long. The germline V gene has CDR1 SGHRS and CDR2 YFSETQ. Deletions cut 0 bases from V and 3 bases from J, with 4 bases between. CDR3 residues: CASSLGDYNEQFF. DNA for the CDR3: TGCGCCAGCAGCTTGGGGGACTACAATGAGCAGTTCTTC.

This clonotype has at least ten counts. CDR3 DNA sequence: TGCAGTGCTAGAGTTCCGGGACAGGCATACGAGCAGTACTTC. As protein: CSARVPGQAYEQYF. This chain connects TRBV20-1 to TRBJ2-7; 8 bases fit TRBD1. This CDR3 is built from 14 residues. Trimming cost V 1 base and J 4 bases; bases outside gene matches: 6. Germline V CDR1 and CDR2: DFQATT, SNEGSKA (reference sequence).

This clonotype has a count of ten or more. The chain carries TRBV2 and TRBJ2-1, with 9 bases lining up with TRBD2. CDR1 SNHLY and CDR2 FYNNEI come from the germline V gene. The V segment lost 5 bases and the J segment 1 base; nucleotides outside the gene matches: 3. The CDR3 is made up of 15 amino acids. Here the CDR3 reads CASSPSGGSYNEQFF. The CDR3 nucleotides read TGTGCCAGCAGTCCCAGCGGGGGGTCCTACAATGAGCAGTTCTTC.

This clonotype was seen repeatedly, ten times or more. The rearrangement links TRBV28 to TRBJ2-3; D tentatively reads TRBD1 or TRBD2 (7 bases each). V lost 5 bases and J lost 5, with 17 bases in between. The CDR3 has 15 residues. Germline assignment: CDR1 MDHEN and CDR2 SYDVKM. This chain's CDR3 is CASSAPQGGVDTQYF. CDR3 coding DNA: TGTGCCAGCAGTGCCCCCCAGGGGGGGGTAGATACGCAGTATTTT.

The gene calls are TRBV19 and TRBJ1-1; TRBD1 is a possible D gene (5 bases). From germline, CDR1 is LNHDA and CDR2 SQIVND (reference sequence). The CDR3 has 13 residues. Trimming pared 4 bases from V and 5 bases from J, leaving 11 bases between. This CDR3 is CASSRGKETEAFF. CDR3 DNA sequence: TGTGCCAGTAGTAGGGGGAAGGAAACTGAAGCTTTCTTT.

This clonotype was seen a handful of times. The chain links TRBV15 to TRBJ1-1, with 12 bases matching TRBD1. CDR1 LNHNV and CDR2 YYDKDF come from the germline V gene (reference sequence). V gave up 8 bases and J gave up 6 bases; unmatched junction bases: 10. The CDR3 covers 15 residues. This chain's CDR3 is CATSGDRGRFPEAFF. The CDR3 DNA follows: TGTGCCACCTCTGGGGACAGGGGGCGCTTCCCTGAAGCTTTCTTT.

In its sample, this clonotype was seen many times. CDR3 in DNA: TGTGCCAGCAGCCGTTCGTCGTGGTCAACAAGCAATCAGCCCCAGCATTTT. Its translation: CASSRSSWSTSNQPQHF. V gene TRBV28 combines with J gene TRBJ1-5; D gene unclear. The CDR3 is 17 amino acids. CDR1 and CDR2 from the germline V gene are MDHEN and SYDVKM. V lost 6 bases, J lost 1 base, and 19 bases lay in between.

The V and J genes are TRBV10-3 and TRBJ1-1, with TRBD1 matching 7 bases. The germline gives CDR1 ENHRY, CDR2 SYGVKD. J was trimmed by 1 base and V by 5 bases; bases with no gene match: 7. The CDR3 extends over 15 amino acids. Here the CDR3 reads CAISSKGGANTEAFF. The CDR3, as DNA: TGTGCCATCAGTTCAAAAGGGGGCGCGAACACTGAAGCTTTCTTT.

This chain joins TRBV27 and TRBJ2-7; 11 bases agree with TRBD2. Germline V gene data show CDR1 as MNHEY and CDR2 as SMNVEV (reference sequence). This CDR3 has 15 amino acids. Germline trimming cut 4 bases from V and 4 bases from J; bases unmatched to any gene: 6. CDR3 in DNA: TGTGCCAGCAGTTGGTCTAGCGGGGGGACTTACGAGCAGTACTTC. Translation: CASSWSSGGTYEQYF.

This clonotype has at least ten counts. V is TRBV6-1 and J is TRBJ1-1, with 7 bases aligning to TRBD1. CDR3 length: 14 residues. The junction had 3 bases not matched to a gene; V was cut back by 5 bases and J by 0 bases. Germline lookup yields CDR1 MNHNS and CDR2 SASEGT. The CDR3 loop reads CASSFGQVNTEAFF. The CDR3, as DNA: TGTGCCAGCAGTTTCGGACAGGTGAACACTGAAGCTTTCTTT.

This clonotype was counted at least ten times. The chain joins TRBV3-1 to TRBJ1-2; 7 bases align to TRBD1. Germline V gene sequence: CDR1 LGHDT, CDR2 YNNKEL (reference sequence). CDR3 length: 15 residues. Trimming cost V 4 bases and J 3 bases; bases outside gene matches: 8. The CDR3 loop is CASSPGQVGHYGYTF. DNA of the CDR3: TGTGCCAGCAGCCCAGGACAGGTTGGCCACTATGGCTACACCTTC. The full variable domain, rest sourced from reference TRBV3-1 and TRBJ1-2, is DTAVSQTPKYLVTQMGNDKSIKCEQNLGHDTMYWYKQDSKKFLKIMFSYNNKELIINETVPNRFSPKSPDKAHLNLHINSLELGDSAVYFCASSPGQVGHYGYTFGSGTRLTVV.

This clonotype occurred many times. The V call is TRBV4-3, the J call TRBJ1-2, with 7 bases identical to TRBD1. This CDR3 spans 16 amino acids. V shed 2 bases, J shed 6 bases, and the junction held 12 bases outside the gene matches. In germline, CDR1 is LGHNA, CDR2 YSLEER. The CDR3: CASSQLGDSLRNGYTF. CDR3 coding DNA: TGCGCCAGCAGCCAACTTGGGGACAGCTTGCGGAATGGCTACACCTTC.

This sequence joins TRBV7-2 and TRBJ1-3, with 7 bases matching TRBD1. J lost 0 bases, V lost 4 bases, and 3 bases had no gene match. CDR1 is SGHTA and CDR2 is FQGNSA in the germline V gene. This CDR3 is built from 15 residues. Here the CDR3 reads CASSYTGVSGNTIYF. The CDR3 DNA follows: TGTGCCAGCAGCTACACAGGGGTCTCTGGAAACACCATATATTTT.

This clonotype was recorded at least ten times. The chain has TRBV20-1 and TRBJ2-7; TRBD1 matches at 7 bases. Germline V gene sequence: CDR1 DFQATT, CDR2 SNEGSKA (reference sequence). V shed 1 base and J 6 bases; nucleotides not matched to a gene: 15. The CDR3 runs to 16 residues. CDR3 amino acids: CSARGRQGQVSGEQYF. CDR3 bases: TGCAGTGCTAGAGGCCGACAAGGACAGGTTTCTGGCGAGCAGTACTTC.

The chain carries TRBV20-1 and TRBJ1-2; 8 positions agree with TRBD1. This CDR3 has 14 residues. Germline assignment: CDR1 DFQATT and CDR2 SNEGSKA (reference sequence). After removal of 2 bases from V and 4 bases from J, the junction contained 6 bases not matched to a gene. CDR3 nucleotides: TGCAGTGCTAGAAAGACAGGGGAGGGCTATGGCTACACCTTC. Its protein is CSARKTGEGYGYTF.

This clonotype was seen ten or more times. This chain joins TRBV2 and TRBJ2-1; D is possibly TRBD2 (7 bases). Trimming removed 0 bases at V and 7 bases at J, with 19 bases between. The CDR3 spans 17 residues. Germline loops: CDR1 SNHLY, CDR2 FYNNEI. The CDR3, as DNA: TGTGCCAGCAGTGAAGCGCTCCGGCGGGGGCCGGGGAATGAGCAGTTCTTC. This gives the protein CASSEALRRGPGNEQFF. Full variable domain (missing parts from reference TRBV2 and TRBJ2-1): EPEVTQTPSHQVTQMGQEVILRCVPISNHLYFYWYRQILGQKVEFLVSFYNNEISEKSEIFDDQFSVERPDGSNFTLKIRSTKLEDSAMYFCASSEALRRGPGNEQFFGPGTRLTVL.

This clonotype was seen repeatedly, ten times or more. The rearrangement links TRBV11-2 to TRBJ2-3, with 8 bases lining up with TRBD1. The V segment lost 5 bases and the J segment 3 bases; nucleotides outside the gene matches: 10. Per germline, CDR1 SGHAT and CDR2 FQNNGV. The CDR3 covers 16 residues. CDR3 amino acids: CASSPFGQGGTDTQYF. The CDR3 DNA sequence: TGTGCCAGCAGCCCATTTGGACAGGGAGGTACAGATACGCAGTATTTT.

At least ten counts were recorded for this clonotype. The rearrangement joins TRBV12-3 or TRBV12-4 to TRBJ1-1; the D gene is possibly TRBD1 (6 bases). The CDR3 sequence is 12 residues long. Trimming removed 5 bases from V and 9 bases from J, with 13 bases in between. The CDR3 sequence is CASSLNQGKAFF. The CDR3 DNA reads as TGTGCCAGCAGTCTTAATCAGGGGAAAGCTTTCTTT.

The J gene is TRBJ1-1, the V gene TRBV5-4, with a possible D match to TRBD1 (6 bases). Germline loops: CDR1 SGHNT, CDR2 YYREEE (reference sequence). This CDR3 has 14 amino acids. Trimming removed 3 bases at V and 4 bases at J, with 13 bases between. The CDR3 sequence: CASSSPRTATEAFF. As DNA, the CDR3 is TGTGCCAGCAGCTCCCCTAGGACAGCCACTGAAGCTTTCTTT.

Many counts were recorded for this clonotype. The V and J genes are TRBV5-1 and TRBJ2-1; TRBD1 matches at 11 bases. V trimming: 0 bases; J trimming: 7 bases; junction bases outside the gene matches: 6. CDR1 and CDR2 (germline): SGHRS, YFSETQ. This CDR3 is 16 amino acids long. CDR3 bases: TGCGCCAGCAGCTTGGACCCAGGACAGGGGGCAAATGAGCAGTTCTTC. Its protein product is CASSLDPGQGANEQFF.

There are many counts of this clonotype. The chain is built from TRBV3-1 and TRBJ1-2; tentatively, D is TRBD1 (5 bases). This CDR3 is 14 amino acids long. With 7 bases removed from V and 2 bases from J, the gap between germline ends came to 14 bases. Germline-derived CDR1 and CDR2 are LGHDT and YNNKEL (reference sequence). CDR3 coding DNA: TGTGCCAGCACCCCCCGGGGCACGAACTATGGCTACACCTTC. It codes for CASTPRGTNYGYTF.